The rows below give T cell receptor beta chains drawn from one sample of a study of monozygotic twins with inflammatory bowel disease. TCRdb re-called the 5' RACE reads and catalogs CDR3 proteins one per entry, DNA excluded. The table lists about 110,000 distinct CDR3 sequences. The sample comprised blood. Every receptor here comes from a human donor with ulcerative colitis or Crohn's disease, or a healthy co-twin of an affected twin (not recorded which). The CDR3 runs from the conserved cysteine through the conserved F or W. Only some rows state a clone size, as once, few, many or a class for expanded clones.

cdr3_length	v_call	clone_size	j_call	cdr3_aa
16	TRBV3-1	-	TRBJ2-1	CASSQGPAGIGNEQFF
14	TRBV12-3/TRBV12-4	-	TRBJ2-7	CASSRLDRPYEQYF
13	TRBV7-3	-	TRBJ2-7	CASSSQPSSEQYF
16	TRBV5-1	-	TRBJ2-3	CASGTTSGSPPDTQYF
19	TRBV28	-	TRBJ2-1	CASSLKWFEISGRNNEQFF
14	TRBV7-2	-	TRBJ1-2	CASSADRGLDGYTF
14	TRBV5-1	-	TRBJ2-5	CASSPLAVGETQYF
17	TRBV3-1	-	TRBJ2-5	CASSQKEGLPRQETQYF
15	TRBV9	-	TRBJ2-7	CASSVRDGKTYEQYF
15	TRBV4-2	-	TRBJ2-2	CASSHRGLNTGELFF
12	TRBV24-1	-	TRBJ2-7	CATSEDREEQYF
13	TRBV12-3/TRBV12-4	-	TRBJ2-5	CASSFSRRETQYF
14	TRBV9	-	TRBJ1-6	CASSVGDSYSPLHF
16	TRBV7-9	-	TRBJ1-4	CASSPPIGATNEKLFF
13	TRBV12-5	-	TRBJ1-1	CASGLDSITEAFF
15	TRBV20-1	-	TRBJ2-7	CSARVLRRGDYEQYF
15	TRBV3-1	-	TRBJ2-1	CASSREASAYNEQFF
15	TRBV7-2	-	TRBJ1-3	CASSRTGYSGNTIYF
16	TRBV5-1	medium-sized	TRBJ1-1	CASSYDTGKWNTEAFF
14	TRBV12-3/TRBV12-4	-	TRBJ1-1	CASSPLTGNTEAFF
17	TRBV20-1	-	TRBJ1-6	CSASRTPGQVTNSPLHF
15	TRBV7-3	-	TRBJ1-1	CASSPVGGGMTEAFF
16	TRBV7-9	-	TRBJ2-3	CASSGGLAGVSDTQYF
14	TRBV5-6	-	TRBJ2-7	CASSFDRGTYEQYF
14	TRBV29-1	-	TRBJ1-1	CSVDVKGGNTEAFF
17	TRBV4-3	-	TRBJ1-6	CASSERGGGRLNSPLHF
12	TRBV12-3/TRBV12-4	-	TRBJ2-7	CASSRLTYEQYF
15	TRBV11-3	-	TRBJ2-4	CASSARESAKNIQYF
16	TRBV12-3/TRBV12-4	-	TRBJ1-1	CASSYGPGQGGGEAFF
16	TRBV5-1	-	TRBJ2-2	CASSLDSRGGIGELFF
14	TRBV5-1	-	TRBJ2-7	CASSSIDSNYEQYF
18	TRBV3-1	-	TRBJ2-3	CASSHPRGAGGIVDTQYF
15	TRBV28	-	TRBJ1-5	CASSPIAGLNQPQHF
13	TRBV7-2	-	TRBJ2-4	CASSLEAGGARYF
15	TRBV7-9	-	TRBJ2-1	CASSLVPSRNNEQFF
15	TRBV28	-	TRBJ2-3	CASSLGGGSTDTQYF
13	TRBV20-1	-	TRBJ2-1	CSAQGRGGNEQFF
16	TRBV12-3/TRBV12-4	-	TRBJ2-5	CASSSGDRRGWETQYF
18	TRBV27	-	TRBJ2-1	CASSLSRFLAGGYNEQFF
14	TRBV7-2	-	TRBJ1-1	CASSLPTRRTEAFF